Each of the 31 T cell receptor beta chains below was sequenced from the same sample in a study of siplizumab effects on memory and regulatory T cells. Method: immunoSEQ multiplex PCR; TCRdb's copy keeps in-frame clones and lacks some. The sample has some 100,000 clones; approximately 91% are singletons. Sequencing used CD4+ T cells sorted from blood. Receptors originate from a human donor in good health. Some clones in this sample may be carry-over from other donors' samples.

J is TRBJ1-1 and V is TRBV6-5; a possible D gene is TRBD1 (5 bases). Germline V lookup: CDR1 MNHEY, CDR2 SVGAGI. The V and J ends lost 0 bases and 8 bases respectively, with 13 bases between them. The CDR3 spans 14 residues. The CDR3 bases are TGTGCCAGCAGTTACTCGTCGGCGGGGCGCGAAGCTTTCTTT. It encodes CASSYSSAGREAFF.

The rearrangement joins TRBV11-2 to TRBJ2-7, with D perhaps TRBD1 or TRBD2 (6 bases each). The CDR3 length is 15 residues. V was cut by 4 bases and J by 7 bases, with 20 bases left in between. Germline V lookup: CDR1 SGHAT, CDR2 FQNNGV. In DNA form, the CDR3 reads TGTGCCAGCAGCTCCACCCGGGGGCCACTGGGGGAGCAGTACTTC. Its translation is CASSSTRGPLGEQYF.

The CDR3 DNA reads as TGTGCCAGCAGCTCTGTTCAGGGGGCGGCTGGGGCCAACGTCCTGACTTTC. Protein: CASSSVQGAAGANVLTF. The J gene is TRBJ2-6, the V gene TRBV5-6; TRBD1 matches at 8 bases. The CDR3 length is 17 residues. The trim removed 3 bases at V and 2 bases at J, leaving 7 bases unmatched. From germline, CDR1 is SGHDT and CDR2 YYEEEE.

CDR3 in DNA: TGTGCCAGCAGCTTAGGGGGACAGGACCACAATGAGCAGTTCTTC. It yields the protein CASSLGGQDHNEQFF. V is TRBV11-3 and J is TRBJ2-1; TRBD1 agrees at 8 bases. Germline V gene lookup returns CDR1 SGHNT and CDR2 YENEEA. J was trimmed by 5 bases and V by 1 base; bases with no gene match: 4. The CDR3 consists of 15 residues.

On this clone: The sample carries other DNA sequences with the same CDR3. The chain is built from TRBV18 and TRBJ1-1, with a weak D call TRBD1 (5 bases). The V end was cut by 3 bases, the J end by 1 base, with 6 bases between. CDR3 length: 13 residues. CDR1 and CDR2 from the germline V gene are KGHSH and LQKENI. The CDR3 coding sequence is TGTGCCAGCTCACCGCAGGGGAACACTGAAGCTTTCTTT. This encodes CASSPQGNTEAFF.

The chain recombines TRBV30 with TRBJ1-1; the D gene is possibly TRBD1 (6 bases). The CDR3 totals 18 residues. Germline V gives CDR1 GTSNPN, CDR2 SVGIG (reference sequence). V lost 3 bases and J 1 base, leaving 24 bases between the germline ends. The CDR3 nucleotides read TGTGCCTGGAGGGGAAAACAGGGATACGTGGCCGAGAACACTGAAGCTTTCTTT. It is translated as CAWRGKQGYVAENTEAFF.

This clone was observed once. The V call is TRBV6-6, the J call TRBJ1-2, with D uncertain. This CDR3 has 14 amino acids. The V gene lost 2 bases and the J gene lost 6 bases, with 13 bases spanning the gap. Germline V gene lookup returns CDR1 MNHNY and CDR2 SVGAGI (reference sequence). CDR3 nucleotides: TGTGCCAGCAGTTACGAAGCAAAGCCAGATGGCTACACCTTC. Protein: CASSYEAKPDGYTF.

The V call is TRBV5-4, the J call TRBJ2-3; D is perhaps TRBD2 (6 bases). V was clipped by 0 bases and J by 3 bases, with 17 bases between them. Germline CDR1 SGHNT, CDR2 YYREEE (reference sequence). There are 17 residues in the CDR3. The CDR3 loop is CASSLATMVGGTDTQYF. In nucleotides, the CDR3 is TGTGCCAGCAGCTTGGCGACAATGGTGGGAGGAACAGATACGCAGTATTTT.

The chain joins TRBV5-1 to TRBJ2-5; no definite D call. Trimming took off 4 bases at V and 6 bases at J, with 13 bases between the two ends. The CDR3 is 13 amino acids. Germline CDR1 SGHRS, CDR2 YFSETQ. The CDR3: CASSGAELQTQYF. Here the CDR3 DNA reads TGCGCCAGCAGCGGCGCCGAGTTGCAGACCCAGTACTTC. The full variable domain, in which reference TRBV5-1 and TRBJ2-5 provide the parts outside the CDR3, is KAGVTQTPRYLIKTRGQQVTLSCSPISGHRSVSWYQQTPGQGLQFLFEYFSETQRNKGNFPGRFSGRQFSNSRSEMNVSTLELGDSALYLCASSGAELQTQYFGPGTRLLVL.

J is TRBJ2-1 and V is TRBV2, with D uncertain. In germline, CDR1 is SNHLY, CDR2 FYNNEI. This CDR3 contains 12 residues. V was trimmed by 5 bases and J by 4 bases, leaving 6 bases between them. CDR3 sequence: CASSRSYNEQFF. CDR3 in DNA: TGTGCCAGCAGTCGATCGTACAATGAGCAGTTCTTC.

The V call is TRBV28, the J call TRBJ1-5; D gene ambiguous. Germline V CDR1 and CDR2: MDHEN, SYDVKM. The CDR3 is 14 amino acids. Trimming took off 7 bases at V and 5 bases at J, with 15 bases between the two ends. CDR3 residues: CASKGGLKDQPQHF. The CDR3 nucleotides are TGTGCCAGCAAGGGTGGGCTGAAGGATCAGCCCCAGCATTTT.

This chain joins TRBV5-6 and TRBJ1-3, with D uncertain. V dropped 5 bases and J dropped 0 bases, with 12 bases sitting between them. Germline CDR1 and CDR2: SGHDT and YYEEEE. The CDR3 length is 15 residues. In DNA form, the CDR3 reads TGTGCCAGCAGTTTTCGTACAGTCTCTGGAAACACCATATATTTT. Protein sequence: CASSFRTVSGNTIYF.

The chain combines TRBV6-1 with TRBJ1-6, with unresolved D. Germline values: CDR1 MNHNS, CDR2 SASEGT. V shed 3 bases and J shed 9 bases, with 15 bases lying between them. This CDR3 is built from 15 residues. The CDR3 DNA sequence: TGTGCCAGCAGTGAGGTGGCAGACGGTAGTTCACCCCTCCACTTT. Translation gives CASSEVADGSSPLHF.

The chain has TRBV14 and TRBJ2-2, with no clear D. V lost 1 base to trimming and J lost 8 bases, with 8 bases between them. The germline CDR1 and CDR2 sequences are SGHDN and FVKESK. The CDR3 totals 13 residues. The CDR3 sequence: CASSQAPPGELFF. CDR3 coding DNA: TGTGCCAGCAGCCAAGCCCCCCCTGGGGAGCTGTTTTTT.

DNA for the CDR3: TGTGCCAGCAGCGTAGATGCAGATACGCAGTATTTT. This translates into CASSVDADTQYF. The J gene is TRBJ2-3, the V gene TRBV9; D call uncertain. Germline loops: CDR1 SGDLS, CDR2 YYNGEE. The CDR3 contains 12 residues. V shed 0 bases and J shed 4 bases, with 3 bases lying between them.

The V call is TRBV30, the J call TRBJ1-5; weak D call: TRBD1 (6 bases). Between the trimmed V and J ends, which lost 5 bases and 3 bases, there was a span of 11 bases. The CDR3 has 13 residues. Germline CDR1 is GTSNPN and CDR2 is SVGIG (reference sequence). CDR3 amino acids: CAWGGSNNQPQHF. The CDR3 DNA follows: TGTGCCTGGGGGGGCAGCAACAATCAGCCCCAGCATTTT.

This chain joins TRBV5-4 and TRBJ2-7; 11 bases are shared with TRBD2. Losses at the gene ends were 5 bases for V and 3 bases for J; bases not matched to a gene: 13. Germline CDR1 and CDR2: SGHNT and YYREEE (reference sequence). CDR3 length equals 17 residues. The CDR3 is CASSPTLGLAANYEQYF. The DNA for the CDR3 is TGTGCCAGCAGTCCTACACTGGGACTAGCGGCAAACTACGAGCAGTACTTC.

This clone was observed a handful of times. The V call is TRBV5-4, the J call TRBJ1-4; D perhaps matches TRBD1 (5 bases). Germline CDR1 and CDR2: SGHNT and YYREEE (reference sequence). CDR3 length: 15 amino acids. Trimming pared 4 bases from V and 8 bases from J, leaving 18 bases between. The CDR3 sequence is CASSLQGVAEEKLFF. In DNA form, the CDR3 reads TGTGCCAGCAGCCTCCAGGGTGTCGCGGAGGAAAAACTGTTTTTT.

This clone was observed once. The chain employs TRBV28 and TRBJ2-1; TRBD2 matches 10 bases. Unmatched junction bases numbered 4, after V lost 6 bases and J lost 5 bases. The CDR3 length is 14 residues. CDR1 is MDHEN and CDR2 is SYDVKM in the germline V gene. CDR3 sequence (DNA): TGTGCCAGCAGCGGACTAGCGGAAAACAATGAGCAGTTCTTC. Translation gives CASSGLAENNEQFF. Full variable domain (rest looked up from reference TRBV28 and TRBJ2-1): DVKVTQSSRYLVKRTGEKVFLECVQDMDHENMFWYRQDPGLGLRLIYFSYDVKMKEKGDIPEGYSVSREKKERFSLILESASTNQTSMYLCASSGLAENNEQFFGPGTRLTVL.

The CDR3 here is CASMGPERWYGYTF. The CDR3 nucleotides are TGTGCCAGCATGGGTCCCGAACGGTGGTATGGCTACACCTTC. The chain joins TRBV25-1 to TRBJ1-2; no firm D call. In germline, CDR1 is MGHDK, CDR2 SYGVNS. CDR3 size: 14 residues. Trimming left V 7 bases short and J 5 bases short, with 17 bases between.

The chain links TRBV13 to TRBJ1-2; D call uncertain. Germline CDR1 PRHDT, CDR2 FYEKMQ (reference sequence). The V gene lost 2 bases and the J gene lost 5 bases, with 6 bases spanning the gap. The length of the CDR3 is 12 residues. The chain's CDR3 is CASSLNKYGYTF. CDR3 in DNA: TGTGCCAGCAGCTTAAATAAGTATGGCTACACCTTC.

This chain links TRBV5-1 with TRBJ2-7, with D unresolved. V gave up 0 bases and J gave up 3 bases, with 7 bases separating them. This CDR3 contains 13 residues. Germline CDR1 is SGHRS and CDR2 is YFSETQ. In nucleotides, the CDR3 is TGCGCCAGCAGCTTGGCCGCCGGCTACGAGCAGTACTTC. Protein sequence: CASSLAAGYEQYF.

The CDR3 sequence is CASRKGGSSYEQYF. In nucleotides, the CDR3 is TGTGCCAGTCGAAAGGGGGGAAGCTCCTACGAGCAGTACTTC. The chain links TRBV28 to TRBJ2-7, with D perhaps given as TRBD1 or TRBD2 (6 bases each). V lost 9 bases and J 0 bases, leaving 15 bases between the germline ends. This CDR3 has 14 residues. Germline CDR1 reads MDHEN; CDR2 reads SYDVKM.

This chain joins TRBV5-1 and TRBJ2-2; maybe TRBD1 (6 bases). The V end was cut by 0 bases, the J end by 4 bases, with 10 bases between. CDR3 size: 15 residues. Germline lookup yields CDR1 SGHRS and CDR2 YFSETQ. This CDR3 reads CASSLAPGVTGELFF. The DNA of the CDR3 is TGCGCCAGCAGCTTGGCCCCAGGGGTCACCGGGGAGCTGTTTTTT.

The chain couples TRBV18 to TRBJ2-5; D could derive from TRBD1 or TRBD2 (5 bases each). This CDR3 comprises 14 residues. The V gene's germline CDR1 is KGHSH and CDR2 LQKENI. Trimming took off 5 bases at V and 1 base at J, with 11 bases between the two ends. CDR3 coding DNA: TGTGCCAGCTCATGGGACCGGGTCCAAGAGACCCAGTACTTC. Translated: CASSWDRVQETQYF.

The CDR3 loop is CASSVSRTSTDTQYF. DNA for the CDR3: TGTGCCAGCAGCGTCTCCCGGACAAGCACAGATACGCAGTATTTT. This chain uses TRBV9 with TRBJ2-3; tentative D call: TRBD1 (5 bases). The germline V gene encodes CDR1 SGDLS and CDR2 YYNGEE. Trimming left V 2 bases short and J 0 bases short, with 10 bases between. The CDR3 totals 15 residues.

V is TRBV5-6 and J is TRBJ1-5; the D gene is possibly TRBD1 (5 bases). From germline, CDR1 is SGHDT and CDR2 YYEEEE. This CDR3 contains 16 residues. Trimming cost V 0 bases and J 3 bases, with 13 bases left between them. The CDR3 bases are TGTGCCAGCAGCTTGGCGGGGCAGGGATTCAATCAGCCCCAGCATTTT. Its translation is CASSLAGQGFNQPQHF. Looking up the rest from reference TRBV5-6 and TRBJ1-5 gives the full variable domain: DAGVTQSPTHLIKTRGQQVTLRCSPKSGHDTVSWYQQALGQGPQFIFQYYEEEERQRGNFPDRFSGHQFPNYSSELNVNALLLGDSALYLCASSLAGQGFNQPQHFGDGTRLSIL.

This chain links TRBV9 with TRBJ2-3; the D gene could be TRBD1 or TRBD2 (5 bases each). Germline loops: CDR1 SGDLS, CDR2 YYNGEE. This CDR3 contains 12 residues. The germline V and J ends were trimmed by 3 bases and 6 bases, with 8 bases remaining between them. The chain's CDR3 is CASSARDDTQYF. DNA of the CDR3: TGTGCCAGCAGCGCCCGGGACGATACGCAGTATTTT.

This clone is a singleton in its sample. The chain carries TRBV27 and TRBJ1-6; TRBD1 is a possible D gene (6 bases). Germline V lookup: CDR1 MNHEY, CDR2 SMNVEV (reference sequence). This CDR3 comprises 14 residues. Trimming took off 3 bases at V and 7 bases at J, with 10 bases between the two ends. CDR3 in DNA: TGTGCCAGCAGTTTCCGACAGGCGAATTCACCCCTCCACTTT. As protein: CASSFRQANSPLHF.

The CDR3 spells CASSFWRGSNEQFF. The CDR3 nucleotides read TGTGCCAGCAGCTTTTGGCGGGGGTCCAATGAGCAGTTCTTC. This chain links TRBV7-6 with TRBJ2-1, with 7 bases that match TRBD2. The CDR3 spans 14 residues. Germline CDR1 SGHVS, CDR2 FNYEAQ. Trimming took 3 bases from V and 6 from J; bases not matched to a gene: 5. Together with reference TRBV7-6 and TRBJ2-1, the CDR3 gives the full variable domain: GAGVSQSPRYKVTKRGQDVALRCDPISGHVSLYWYRQALGQGPEFLTYFNYEAQQDKSGLPNDRFSAERPEGSISTLTIQRTEQRDSAMYRCASSFWRGSNEQFFGPGTRLTVL.

This chain connects TRBV6-5 to TRBJ1-1; 7 bases are shared with TRBD1. The V segment lost 6 bases and the J segment 0 bases; nucleotides outside the gene matches: 4. There are 14 residues in the CDR3. Germline CDR1 and CDR2: MNHEY and SVGAGI. CDR3 DNA sequence: TGTGCCAGCAGCGACGGGACAGTGAACACTGAAGCTTTCTTT. Its protein product is CASSDGTVNTEAFF.